The rows below give T cell receptor beta chains drawn from one sample of a study of identical twins. TCRdb re-analysed the 5' RACE reads in MiXCR, keeping a single row per CDR3 protein. This sample has just under 650,000 distinct CDR3 sequences, with roughly 7.1% found just once. These same records also appear under a second study, on yellow fever vaccine responses in identical twins.

The specimen was PBMCs. The receptors were sampled from a woman between 18 and 29 years old in good health. CDR3s include the opening cysteine and the closing phenylalanine or tryptophan.

J gene: TRBJ2-1; V gene: TRBV5-1; CDR3 protein: CASSAGTGARGDEQFF
J gene: TRBJ1-2; V gene: TRBV12-3/TRBV12-4; CDR3 protein: CASRSDRAGYTF
J gene: TRBJ1-4; V gene: TRBV5-1; CDR3 protein: CASSTGTSVEKLFF
J gene: TRBJ2-3; V gene: TRBV4-1; CDR3 protein: CASSQEAGLAGPTDTQYF
J gene: TRBJ2-1; V gene: TRBV11-3; CDR3 protein: CASSPAWGGYNEQFF
J gene: TRBJ2-2; V gene: TRBV2; CDR3 protein: CASTPGTGGTGELFF
J gene: TRBJ2-1; V gene: TRBV24-1; CDR3 protein: CATSQDTDEQFF
J gene: TRBJ1-6; V gene: TRBV10-2; CDR3 protein: CASSESGNNSPLHF
J gene: TRBJ2-2; V gene: TRBV18; CDR3 protein: CASSPMVEELFF
J gene: TRBJ1-2; V gene: TRBV20-1; CDR3 protein: CSASPSDRGHGYTF
J gene: TRBJ2-6; V gene: TRBV7-8; CDR3 protein: CASSHSSGSGANVLTF
J gene: TRBJ2-5; V gene: TRBV19; CDR3 protein: CASSRYRDQETQYF
J gene: TRBJ2-5; V gene: TRBV5-1; CDR3 protein: CASGSSGGRKTQYF
J gene: TRBJ2-2; V gene: TRBV12-3/TRBV12-4; CDR3 protein: CASTLTGYGGELFF
J gene: TRBJ1-5; V gene: TRBV21-1; CDR3 protein: CASSKTQGAGNQPQHF
J gene: TRBJ1-5; V gene: TRBV21-1; CDR3 protein: CASSQGTGQPQHF
J gene: TRBJ1-4; V gene: TRBV24-1; CDR3 protein: CATSDSPQTGESEKLFF
J gene: TRBJ2-5; V gene: TRBV10-3; CDR3 protein: CAISGGTGQETQYF
J gene: TRBJ2-7; V gene: TRBV7-9; CDR3 protein: CASSFPRREGPFYEQYF
J gene: TRBJ2-2; V gene: TRBV2; CDR3 protein: CASRDGTYTGELFF
J gene: TRBJ2-2; V gene: TRBV27; CDR3 protein: CASSLETNTGELFF
J gene: TRBJ1-6; V gene: TRBV12-3/TRBV12-4; CDR3 protein: CASSEGGSSPLHF
J gene: TRBJ2-5; V gene: TRBV10-3; CDR3 protein: CAISDLGETQYF
J gene: TRBJ2-1; V gene: TRBV9; CDR3 protein: CASSPRAGGDYNEQFF
J gene: TRBJ2-7; V gene: TRBV28; CDR3 protein: CASSLWPGTGGYEQYF
J gene: TRBJ2-5; V gene: TRBV12-3/TRBV12-4; CDR3 protein: CASSRTTSGGPLRTQYF
J gene: TRBJ2-2; V gene: TRBV20-1; CDR3 protein: CSARDASGARTGELFF
J gene: TRBJ2-4; V gene: TRBV18; CDR3 protein: CASSPPTGSKNIQYF
J gene: TRBJ1-3; V gene: TRBV12-3/TRBV12-4; CDR3 protein: CASIMTGSDHSGNTIYF
J gene: TRBJ2-3; V gene: TRBV7-6; CDR3 protein: CASSLVAETTDTQYF
J gene: TRBJ2-5; V gene: TRBV28; CDR3 protein: CASSSAETFQETQYF
J gene: TRBJ2-7; V gene: TRBV10-3; CDR3 protein: CAISESLASGGLYEQYF
J gene: TRBJ2-1; V gene: TRBV5-1; CDR3 protein: CASSLVARIGSYNEQFF